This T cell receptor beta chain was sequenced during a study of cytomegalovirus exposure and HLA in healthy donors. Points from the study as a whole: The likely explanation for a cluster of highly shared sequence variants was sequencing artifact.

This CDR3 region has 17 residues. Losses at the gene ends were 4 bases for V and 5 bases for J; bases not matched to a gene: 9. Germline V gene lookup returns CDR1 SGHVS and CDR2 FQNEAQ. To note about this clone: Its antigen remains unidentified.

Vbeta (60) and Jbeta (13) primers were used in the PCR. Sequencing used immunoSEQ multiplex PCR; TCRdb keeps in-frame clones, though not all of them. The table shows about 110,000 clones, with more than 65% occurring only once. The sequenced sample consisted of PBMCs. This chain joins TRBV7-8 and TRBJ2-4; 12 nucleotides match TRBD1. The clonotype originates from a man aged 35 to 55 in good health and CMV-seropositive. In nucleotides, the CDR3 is TGTGCCAGCAGCTCCCTAGCCGGGACAGGGGGCGAAAACATTCAGTACTTC. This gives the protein CASSSLAGTGGENIQYF. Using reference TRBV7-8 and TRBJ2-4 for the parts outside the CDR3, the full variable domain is GAGVSQSPRYKVAKRGQDVALRCDPISGHVSLFWYQQALGQGPEFLTYFQNEAQLDKSGLPSDRFFAERPEGSVSTLKIQRTQQEDSAVYLCASSSLAGTGGENIQYFGAGTRLSVL.